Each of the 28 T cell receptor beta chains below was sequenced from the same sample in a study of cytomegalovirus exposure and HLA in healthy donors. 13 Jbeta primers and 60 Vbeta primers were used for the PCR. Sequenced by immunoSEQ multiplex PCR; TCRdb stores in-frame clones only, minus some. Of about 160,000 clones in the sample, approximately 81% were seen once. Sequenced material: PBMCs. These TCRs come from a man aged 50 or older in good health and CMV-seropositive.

The CDR3 DNA is TGCGCCAGCAGTGACAAGAACACTGAAGCTTTCTTT. Translating it yields CASSDKNTEAFF. This chain uses TRBV10-1 with TRBJ1-1; D not resolved. The CDR3 spans 12 residues. With 3 bases removed from V and 1 base from J, the gap between germline ends came to 3 bases. Germline values: CDR1 WNHNN, CDR2 SYGVQD (reference sequence).

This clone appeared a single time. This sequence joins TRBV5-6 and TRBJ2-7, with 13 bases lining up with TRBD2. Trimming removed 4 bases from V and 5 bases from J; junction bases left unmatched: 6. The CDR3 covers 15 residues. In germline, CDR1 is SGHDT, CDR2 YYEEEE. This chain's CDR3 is CASSRLAGGKHEQYF. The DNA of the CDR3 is TGTGCCAGCAGCCGACTAGCGGGAGGAAAGCACGAGCAGTACTTC.

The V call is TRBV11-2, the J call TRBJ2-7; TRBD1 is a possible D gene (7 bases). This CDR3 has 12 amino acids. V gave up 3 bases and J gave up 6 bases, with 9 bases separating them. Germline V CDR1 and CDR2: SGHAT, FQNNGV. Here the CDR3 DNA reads TGTGCCAGCAGCTTGGAGGGGGCCGAGCAGTACTTC. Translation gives CASSLEGAEQYF.

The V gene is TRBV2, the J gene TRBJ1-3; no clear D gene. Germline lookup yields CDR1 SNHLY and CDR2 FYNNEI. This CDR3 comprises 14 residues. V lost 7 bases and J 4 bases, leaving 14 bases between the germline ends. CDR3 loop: CASTGPTGGNTIYF. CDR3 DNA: TGTGCCAGCACCGGACCGACGGGGGGAAACACCATATATTTT.

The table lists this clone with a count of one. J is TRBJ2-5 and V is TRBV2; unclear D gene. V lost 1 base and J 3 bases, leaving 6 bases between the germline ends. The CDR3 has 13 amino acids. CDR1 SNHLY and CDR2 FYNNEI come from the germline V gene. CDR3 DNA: TGTGCCAGCAGTGAAGGGCATAAAGAGACCCAGTACTTC. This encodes CASSEGHKETQYF.

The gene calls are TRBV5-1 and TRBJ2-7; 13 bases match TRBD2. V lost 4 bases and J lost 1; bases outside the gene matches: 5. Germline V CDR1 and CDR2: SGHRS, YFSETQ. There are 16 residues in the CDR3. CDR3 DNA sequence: TGCGCCAGCAGCGTGGGACTAGCGGGGATTTCCTACGAGCAGTACTTC. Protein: CASSVGLAGISYEQYF.

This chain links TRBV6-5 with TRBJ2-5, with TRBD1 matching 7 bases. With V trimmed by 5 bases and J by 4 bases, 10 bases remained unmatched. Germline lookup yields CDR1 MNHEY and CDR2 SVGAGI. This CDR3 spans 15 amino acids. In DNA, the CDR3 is TGTGCCAGCAGTCCACCATCAGGGGGTATAGAGACCCAGTACTTC. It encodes CASSPPSGGIETQYF.

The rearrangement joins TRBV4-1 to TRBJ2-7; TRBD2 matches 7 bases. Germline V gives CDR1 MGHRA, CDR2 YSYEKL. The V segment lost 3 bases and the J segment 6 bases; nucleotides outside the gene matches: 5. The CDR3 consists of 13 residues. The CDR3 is CASSQTSRGEQYF. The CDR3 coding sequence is TGCGCCAGCAGCCAGACTAGCAGAGGCGAGCAGTACTTC.

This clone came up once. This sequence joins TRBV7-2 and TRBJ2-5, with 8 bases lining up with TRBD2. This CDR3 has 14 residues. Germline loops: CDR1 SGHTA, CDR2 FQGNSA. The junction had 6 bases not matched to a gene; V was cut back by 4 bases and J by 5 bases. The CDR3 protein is CASSYSGIGETQYF. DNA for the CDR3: TGTGCCAGCAGCTATAGCGGGATCGGGGAGACCCAGTACTTC.

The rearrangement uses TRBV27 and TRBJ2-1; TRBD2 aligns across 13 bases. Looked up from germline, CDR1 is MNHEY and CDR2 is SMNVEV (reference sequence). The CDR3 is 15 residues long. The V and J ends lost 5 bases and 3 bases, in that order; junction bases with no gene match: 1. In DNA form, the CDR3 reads TGTGCCAGCAGTAGGACTAGCGGGAGCTACAATGAGCAGTTCTTC. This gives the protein CASSRTSGSYNEQFF.

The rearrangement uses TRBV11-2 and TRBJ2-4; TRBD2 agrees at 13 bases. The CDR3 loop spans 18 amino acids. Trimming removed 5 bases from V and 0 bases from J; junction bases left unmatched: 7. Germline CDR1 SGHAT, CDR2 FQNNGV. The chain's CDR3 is CASSPRTSGGLAKNIQYF. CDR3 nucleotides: TGTGCCAGCAGCCCGCGGACTAGCGGGGGCCTAGCCAAAAACATTCAGTACTTC.

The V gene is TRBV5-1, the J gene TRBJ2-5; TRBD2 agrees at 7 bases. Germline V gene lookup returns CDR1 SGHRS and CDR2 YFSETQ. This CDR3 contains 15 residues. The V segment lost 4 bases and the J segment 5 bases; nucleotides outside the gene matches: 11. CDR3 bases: TGCGCCAGCAGCCTATTTGGCGCGGGAGATGAGACCCAGTACTTC. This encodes CASSLFGAGDETQYF.

The CDR3 bases are TGTGCCAGCAGTTATTTCCCCCCCGACACCTATGGCTACACCTTC. As protein: CASSYFPPDTYGYTF. The V gene is TRBV6-5, the J gene TRBJ1-2; no reliable D call. The CDR3 covers 15 residues. Trimming shortened V by 3 bases and J by 4 bases, and 15 bases separated the two germline ends. The V gene's germline CDR1 is MNHEY and CDR2 SVGAGI.

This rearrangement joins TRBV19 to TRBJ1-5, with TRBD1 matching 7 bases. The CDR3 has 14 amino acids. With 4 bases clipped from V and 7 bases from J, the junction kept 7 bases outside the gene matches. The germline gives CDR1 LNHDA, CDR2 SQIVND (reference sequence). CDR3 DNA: TGTGCCAGTAGTACGGGACAGAGGGGACAGCCCCAGCATTTT. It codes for CASSTGQRGQPQHF.

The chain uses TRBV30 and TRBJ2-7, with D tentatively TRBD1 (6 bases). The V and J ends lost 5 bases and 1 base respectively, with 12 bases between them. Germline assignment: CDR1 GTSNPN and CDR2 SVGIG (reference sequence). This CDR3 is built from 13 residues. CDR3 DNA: TGTGCCTGGTCCGAGGACAGTTCCTACGAGCAGTACTTC. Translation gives CAWSEDSSYEQYF. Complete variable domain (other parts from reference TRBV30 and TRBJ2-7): SQTIHQWPATLVQPVGSPLSLECTVEGTSNPNLYWYRQAAGRGLQLLFYSVGIGQISSEVPQNLSASRPQDRQFILSSKKLLLSDSGFYLCAWSEDSSYEQYFGPGTRLTVT.

The chain's CDR3 is CASRKTDRAYGYTF. The CDR3 DNA sequence: TGTGCCAGCAGGAAGACGGACAGGGCCTATGGCTACACCTTC. This chain links TRBV6-5 with TRBJ1-2, with TRBD1 matching 8 bases. Germline assignment: CDR1 MNHEY and CDR2 SVGAGI. V was clipped by 6 bases and J by 4 bases; unmatched bases: 7. The length of the CDR3 is 14 residues.

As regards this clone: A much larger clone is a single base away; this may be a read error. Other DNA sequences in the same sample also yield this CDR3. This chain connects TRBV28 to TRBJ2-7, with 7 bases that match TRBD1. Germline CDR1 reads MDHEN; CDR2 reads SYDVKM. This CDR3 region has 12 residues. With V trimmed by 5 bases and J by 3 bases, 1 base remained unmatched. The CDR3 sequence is CASSGDSYEQYF. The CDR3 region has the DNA TGTGCCAGCAGTGGGGACAGCTACGAGCAGTACTTC.

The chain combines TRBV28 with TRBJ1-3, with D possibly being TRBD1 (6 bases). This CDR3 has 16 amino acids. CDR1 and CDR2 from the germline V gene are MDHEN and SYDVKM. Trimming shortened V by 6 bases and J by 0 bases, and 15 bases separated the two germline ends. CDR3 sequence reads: CASRVPGESSGNTIYF. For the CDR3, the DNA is TGTGCCAGCAGAGTACCAGGGGAGAGCTCTGGAAACACCATATATTTT.

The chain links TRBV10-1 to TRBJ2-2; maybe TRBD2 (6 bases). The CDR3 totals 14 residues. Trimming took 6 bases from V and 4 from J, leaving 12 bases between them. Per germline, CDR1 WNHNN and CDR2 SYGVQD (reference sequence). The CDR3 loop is CASSGTGGTGELFF. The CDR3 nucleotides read TGCGCCAGCAGCGGAACCGGGGGCACCGGGGAGCTGTTTTTT.

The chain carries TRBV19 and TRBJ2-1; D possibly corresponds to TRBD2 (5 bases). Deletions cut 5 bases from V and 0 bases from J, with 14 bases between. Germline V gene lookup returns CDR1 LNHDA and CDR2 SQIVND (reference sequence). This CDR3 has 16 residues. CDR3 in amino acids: CASSVDDGDSYNEQFF. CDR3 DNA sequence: TGTGCCAGTAGTGTGGACGACGGGGACTCCTACAATGAGCAGTTCTTC.

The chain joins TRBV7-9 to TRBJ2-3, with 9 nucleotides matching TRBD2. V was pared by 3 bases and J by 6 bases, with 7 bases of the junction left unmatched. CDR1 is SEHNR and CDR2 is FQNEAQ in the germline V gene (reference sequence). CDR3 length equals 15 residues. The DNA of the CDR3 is TGTGCCAGCAGCTTTCATAGCGGGGGAGGGGATACGCAGTATTTT. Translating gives CASSFHSGGGDTQYF. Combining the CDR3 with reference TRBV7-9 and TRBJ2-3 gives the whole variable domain DTGVSQNPRHKITKRGQNVTFRCDPISEHNRLYWYRQTLGQGPEFLTYFQNEAQLEKSRLLSDRFSAERPKGSFSTLEIQRTEQGDSAMYLCASSFHSGGGDTQYFGPGTRLTVL.

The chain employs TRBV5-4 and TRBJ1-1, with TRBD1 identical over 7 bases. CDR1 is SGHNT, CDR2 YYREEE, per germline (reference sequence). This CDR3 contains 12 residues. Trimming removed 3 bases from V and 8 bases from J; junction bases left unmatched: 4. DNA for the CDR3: TGTGCCAGCAGCTCTTACAGGGGAGAAGCTTTCTTT. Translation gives CASSSYRGEAFF.

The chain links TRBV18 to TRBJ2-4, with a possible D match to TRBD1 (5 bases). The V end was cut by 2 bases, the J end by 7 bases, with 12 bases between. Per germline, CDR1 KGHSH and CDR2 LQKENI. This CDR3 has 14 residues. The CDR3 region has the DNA TGTGCCAGCTCACCAGGTCAGGGCGGCAACATTCAGTACTTC. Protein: CASSPGQGGNIQYF.

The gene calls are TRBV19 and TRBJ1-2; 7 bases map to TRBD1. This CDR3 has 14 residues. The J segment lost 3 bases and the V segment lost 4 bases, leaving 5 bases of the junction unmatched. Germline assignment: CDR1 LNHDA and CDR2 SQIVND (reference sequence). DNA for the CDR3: TGTGCCAGTAGTACCTGGACAGGAGACTATGGCTACACCTTC. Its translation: CASSTWTGDYGYTF.

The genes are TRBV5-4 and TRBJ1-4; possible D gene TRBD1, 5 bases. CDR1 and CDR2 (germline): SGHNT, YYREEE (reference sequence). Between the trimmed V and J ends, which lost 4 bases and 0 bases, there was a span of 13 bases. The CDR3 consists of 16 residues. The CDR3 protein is CASSQSGGATNEKLFF. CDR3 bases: TGTGCCAGCAGCCAAAGCGGGGGTGCAACTAATGAAAAACTGTTTTTT.

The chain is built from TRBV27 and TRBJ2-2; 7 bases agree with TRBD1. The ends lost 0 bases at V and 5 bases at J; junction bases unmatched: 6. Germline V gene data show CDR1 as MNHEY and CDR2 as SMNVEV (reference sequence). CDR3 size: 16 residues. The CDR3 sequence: CASSLSRGRRTGELFF. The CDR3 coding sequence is TGTGCCAGCAGTTTATCAAGGGGGCGCCGGACCGGGGAGCTGTTTTTT.

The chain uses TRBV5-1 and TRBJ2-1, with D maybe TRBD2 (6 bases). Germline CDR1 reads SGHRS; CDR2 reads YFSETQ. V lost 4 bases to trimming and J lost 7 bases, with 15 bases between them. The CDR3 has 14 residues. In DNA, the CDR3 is TGCGCCAGCAGCCCTCCGACTAGTGGGAATGAGCAGTTCTTC. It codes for CASSPPTSGNEQFF. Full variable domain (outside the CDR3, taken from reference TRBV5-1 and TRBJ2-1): KAGVTQTPRYLIKTRGQQVTLSCSPISGHRSVSWYQQTPGQGLQFLFEYFSETQRNKGNFPGRFSGRQFSNSRSEMNVSTLELGDSALYLCASSPPTSGNEQFFGPGTRLTVL.

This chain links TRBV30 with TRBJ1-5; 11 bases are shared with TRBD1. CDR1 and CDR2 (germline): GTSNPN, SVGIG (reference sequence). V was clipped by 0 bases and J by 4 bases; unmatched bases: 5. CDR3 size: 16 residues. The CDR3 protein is CAWSVRDRGWNQPQHF. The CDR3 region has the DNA TGTGCCTGGAGTGTACGGGACAGGGGGTGGAATCAGCCCCAGCATTTT.